This entry features one TCR beta chain sequence. The antigen is undetermined. Samples with a second dose at about 4 or about 12 weeks were pooled together. Repertoires were generated with immunoSEQ multiplex PCR, while TCRdb's copy carries only in-frame clones and drops some. The table records about 120,000 clones, roughly 90% of them present only once. This specimen comes from a study of T cell responses to AZD1222 COVID-19 vaccine. The length of the CDR3 is 19 residues. J lost 3 bases, V lost 3 bases, and 19 bases had no gene match. Germline V gene lookup returns CDR1 MGHRA and CDR2 YSYEKL. Notes on the study in general: Without day 14 samples, only post-peak T cell repertoires were studied. With dominance at 160-218 and 743-854, vaccine-associated CD4 TCRs spanned spike. Breadth and depth of Spike-specific TCRs rose after two AZD1222 doses.

The sample was peripheral blood, taken 28 days after the second AZD1222 dose. This clonotype was sampled from an adult who received the AZD1222 COVID-19 vaccine. The V call is TRBV4-1, the J call TRBJ1-2, with 7 bases that match TRBD1. The CDR3 protein is CASSQFLRIQSDRDYGYTF. In DNA, the CDR3 is TGCGCCAGCAGCCAGTTTCTCCGAATACAGAGCGACAGGGACTATGGCTACACCTTC.